A single sample gave rise to the 11 T cell receptor beta chains below, sequenced in a study of control samples from healthy donors and cancer patients. Generated by immunoSEQ multiplex PCR, the TCRdb table keeps only in-frame clones and is missing some. The sample records about 44,000 clones, roughly 77% being singletons. Sequenced material: formalin-fixed, paraffin-embedded tissue. These receptors were collected from a male donor with melanoma.

The rearrangement joins TRBV6-4 to TRBJ2-3; D call uncertain. CDR3 length: 14 amino acids. The V end was cut by 6 bases, the J end by 1 base, with 11 bases between. From germline, CDR1 is MRHNA and CDR2 SNTAGT. In DNA form, the CDR3 reads TGTGCCAGCAGGAAGTACTGGGGCACAGATACGCAGTATTTT. Its protein is CASRKYWGTDTQYF.

The genes are TRBV6-5 and TRBJ1-5, with a possible D match to TRBD1 (6 bases). Germline V lookup: CDR1 MNHEY, CDR2 SVGAGI. Deletions cut 6 bases from V and 0 bases from J, with 12 bases between. This CDR3 has 15 amino acids. The DNA of the CDR3 is TGTGCCAGCAGCCGACAGGTACTTAGCAATCAGCCCCAGCATTTT. Its protein is CASSRQVLSNQPQHF.

This clone was observed a handful of times. V gene TRBV19 combines with J gene TRBJ2-3, with no clear D. V was shortened by 6 bases and J by 0 bases, with 13 bases between the two germline ends. Germline V gene lookup returns CDR1 LNHDA and CDR2 SQIVND (reference sequence). The CDR3 runs 15 residues. The CDR3: CASRTQVLSTDTQYF. For the CDR3, the DNA is TGTGCCAGTAGGACTCAGGTGCTGAGCACAGATACGCAGTATTTT.

In its sample, this clone was seen once. This sequence joins TRBV27 and TRBJ2-4, with 9 positions matching TRBD1. Germline assignment: CDR1 MNHEY and CDR2 SMNVEV (reference sequence). Trimming took 4 bases from V and 9 from J; bases not matched to a gene: 7. There are 14 residues in the CDR3. The CDR3 nucleotides are TGTGCCAGCAGTTCCCGGACAGGGGCGGGCATTCAGTACTTC. Its translation is CASSSRTGAGIQYF.

The chain employs TRBV6-5 and TRBJ1-2; D unresolved. CDR1 and CDR2 from the germline V gene are MNHEY and SVGAGI. The CDR3 is 12 amino acids. The V gene lost 6 bases and the J gene lost 4 bases, with 9 bases spanning the gap. CDR3 loop: CASSLKGYGYTF. The DNA for the CDR3 is TGTGCCAGCAGCTTAAAGGGCTATGGCTACACCTTC.

This chain links TRBV25-1 with TRBJ1-1, with no clear D. Looked up from germline, CDR1 is MGHDK and CDR2 is SYGVNS. The V gene lost 1 base and the J gene lost 0 bases, with 0 bases spanning the gap. The CDR3 length is 12 residues. The CDR3 DNA reads as TGTGCCAGCAGTGAATTGAACACTGAAGCTTTCTTT. Translation: CASSELNTEAFF.

The table lists this clone with a few counts. This rearrangement joins TRBV18 to TRBJ2-5, with a weak D call TRBD2 (5 bases). V was shortened by 4 bases and J by 3 bases, with 9 bases between the two germline ends. This CDR3 is 13 amino acids long. Germline lookup yields CDR1 KGHSH and CDR2 LQKENI. CDR3 nucleotide sequence: TGTGCCAGCTCACTAGTGGGAGAAGAGACCCAGTACTTC. Translating it yields CASSLVGEETQYF.

This rearrangement joins TRBV28 to TRBJ1-4, with TRBD1 as a possible D gene (5 bases). The CDR3 has 15 residues. From germline, CDR1 is MDHEN and CDR2 SYDVKM. The V end was cut by 0 bases, the J end by 7 bases, with 12 bases between. The CDR3 is CASSLWGLRGEKLFF. The CDR3 nucleotides read TGTGCCAGCAGTTTATGGGGACTGAGAGGTGAAAAACTGTTTTTT.

This clone appeared once. The V gene is TRBV7-2, the J gene TRBJ2-1; 9 nucleotides align to TRBD2. Germline lookup yields CDR1 SGHTA and CDR2 FQGNSA. Trimming took 7 bases from V and 9 from J; bases not matched to a gene: 16. This CDR3 comprises 16 residues. In DNA form, the CDR3 reads TGTGCCAGCACCTACCGGGGAAGCGGGGGGCGGGGTGAGCAGTTCTTC. Translated: CASTYRGSGGRGEQFF.

The chain is built from TRBV11-1 and TRBJ2-1; D might be TRBD1 or TRBD2, each matching 5 bases. V was trimmed by 5 bases and J by 9 bases, leaving 8 bases between them. Germline loops: CDR1 SGHAT, CDR2 FQDESV (reference sequence). The CDR3 is 11 amino acids. CDR3 amino acids: CASSLRGEQFF. The CDR3 nucleotides read TGTGCCAGCAGCCTGAGGGGTGAGCAGTTCTTC.

This sequence joins TRBV7-9 and TRBJ1-2; D is perhaps TRBD1 (5 bases). The germline CDR1 and CDR2 sequences are SEHNR and FQNEAQ (reference sequence). This CDR3 region has 15 residues. The V gene lost 5 bases and the J gene lost 0 bases, with 13 bases spanning the gap. The CDR3 is CASSPTGGANYGYTF. As DNA, the CDR3 is TGTGCCAGCAGCCCAACCGGGGGGGCTAACTATGGCTACACCTTC.